Each of the 2 T cell receptor beta chains below was sequenced from the same sample in a study of cytomegalovirus exposure and HLA in healthy donors. It was with 60 Vbeta and 13 Jbeta primers that the PCR ran. Sequencing used immunoSEQ multiplex PCR; TCRdb keeps in-frame clones, though not all of them. The data hold under 150,000 clones, with around 86% observed a single time. Sequencing input: PBMCs. These receptors originate from a woman in her thirties in good health and CMV-seronegative.

The chain is built from TRBV18 and TRBJ1-4, with no clear D. CDR1 and CDR2 from the germline V gene are KGHSH and LQKENI. V was trimmed by 6 bases and J by 0 bases, leaving 17 bases between them. The CDR3 has 17 amino acids. CDR3 loop: CASSPRPEPATNEKLFF. The CDR3 nucleotides are TGTGCCAGCTCCCCCCGTCCGGAGCCTGCAACTAATGAAAAACTGTTTTTT. The variable domain in full, completed from reference TRBV18 and TRBJ1-4, reads NAGVMQNPRHLVRRRGQEARLRCSPMKGHSHVYWYRQLPEEGLKFMVYLQKENIIDESGMPKERFSAEFPKEGPSILRIQQVVRGDSAAYFCASSPRPEPATNEKLFFGSGTQLSVL.

The V call is TRBV9, the J call TRBJ1-3, with TRBD1 as a possible D gene (5 bases). V gave up 0 bases and J gave up 10 bases, with 17 bases separating them. Germline V gene sequence: CDR1 SGDLS, CDR2 YYNGEE. The CDR3 covers 15 residues. CDR3 nucleotide sequence: TGTGCCAGCAGCGTAGAAGGAGGGGCCGCGGGTACCATATATTTT. Its translation is CASSVEGGAAGTIYF.